Each of the 17 T cell receptor beta chains below was sequenced from the same sample in a study of T cell responses to AZD1222 COVID-19 vaccine (dated by TCRdb to the early 2020s). Libraries came from the immunoSEQ multiplex PCR assay. TCRdb carries this immuneACCESS record with in-frame sequences only. Its versions omit some clonotypes, under half of them owing to an unresolved V gene in the studies checked, with the rest unexplained. The sample includes some 84,000 clones, with 80% to 90% observed a single time. The ten largest clones take up 15% to 20% of the sample. The time point label for this specimen denotes: baseline before first vaccination. The sample in question was peripheral blood, obtained on day 0 of AZD1222 vaccination. These receptors were collected from an adult in good health.

This rearrangement joins TRBV5-1 to TRBJ2-7, with D tentatively TRBD1 (5 bases). Trimming took 3 bases from V and 0 from J, leaving 10 bases between them. From germline, CDR1 is SGHRS and CDR2 YFSETQ. The CDR3 is 14 amino acids. CDR3 in DNA: TGCGCCAGCAGCTCAGGACACTACTCCTACGAGCAGTACTTC. Protein: CASSSGHYSYEQYF.

In its sample, this clone was seen a few times. The chain carries TRBV12-3 or TRBV12-4 and TRBJ1-1; D is unclear. The CDR3 runs 13 residues. Trimming stripped 7 bases from V and 1 base from J, with 10 bases between. The CDR3 loop is CASTLVQNTEAFF. The CDR3 DNA is TGTGCCAGCACCCTGGTCCAGAACACTGAAGCTTTCTTT.

The chain is built from TRBV5-1 and TRBJ2-3; 7 bases match TRBD2. The trim removed 0 bases at V and 3 bases at J, leaving 4 bases unmatched. CDR1 SGHRS and CDR2 YFSETQ come from the germline V gene. The CDR3 spans 15 residues. For the CDR3, the DNA is TGCGCCAGCAGCTTGGGGGACGGGGGGACAGATACGCAGTATTTT. This sequence encodes CASSLGDGGTDTQYF.

The chain couples TRBV25-1 to TRBJ1-2, with 8 bases aligning to TRBD1. After removal of 6 bases from V and 4 bases from J, the junction contained 7 bases not matched to a gene. The CDR3 loop spans 14 amino acids. Per the germline V gene, CDR1 is MGHDK and CDR2 is SYGVNS. As DNA, the CDR3 is TGTGCCAGCAGCCGACAGGGGATCTCCTATGGCTACACCTTC. Translating it yields CASSRQGISYGYTF.

This chain joins TRBV12-3 or TRBV12-4 and TRBJ2-1; D remains ambiguous. V lost 11 bases and J lost 2, with 7 bases in between. CDR3 length equals 11 residues. The CDR3 DNA sequence: TGTGCCCCGGTTACCTACAATGAGCAGTTCTTC. Translated: CAPVTYNEQFF.

This clone has a single count. J is TRBJ1-6 and V is TRBV27, with a possible D match to TRBD1 (6 bases). Germline assignment: CDR1 MNHEY and CDR2 SMNVEV (reference sequence). The CDR3 contains 14 residues. V lost 4 bases to trimming and J lost 4 bases, with 8 bases between them. As DNA, the CDR3 is TGTGCCAGCAGTTCACAGGGTTATAATTCACCCCTCCACTTT. Protein product: CASSSQGYNSPLHF.

The table lists this clone with a count of one. The chain is built from TRBV24-1 and TRBJ2-3; TRBD2 matches at 11 bases. In germline, CDR1 is KGHDR, CDR2 SFDVKD. With 2 bases clipped from V and 7 bases from J, the junction kept 10 bases outside the gene matches. The length of the CDR3 is 17 residues. DNA of the CDR3: TGTGCCACCAGTGATTCAACCTGGACTAGCGGGCAACATACGCAGTATTTT. The encoded protein is CATSDSTWTSGQHTQYF.

The J gene is TRBJ2-1, the V gene TRBV4-2; no definite D call. The germline V gene encodes CDR1 LGHNA and CDR2 YNFKEQ. Trimming took 3 bases from V and 7 from J, leaving 7 bases between them. The CDR3 is made up of 12 amino acids. For the CDR3, the DNA is TGTGCCAGCAGCCACCTAGGGAATGAGCAGTTCTTC. Its protein is CASSHLGNEQFF.

This clone was seen once. This chain links TRBV3-1 (or the pseudogene TRBV3-2) with TRBJ1-1; no reliable D call. From germline, CDR1 is LGHDT and CDR2 YNNKEL (reference sequence). The CDR3 has 16 amino acids. The ends were cut back, 0 bases at V and 7 bases at J, with 18 bases in the middle. Here the CDR3 DNA reads TGTGCCAGCAGCCAAGAGAGCAAACCAGCCGACAATGAAGCTTTCTTT. Amino acids: CASSQESKPADNEAFF.

The rearrangement uses TRBV2 and TRBJ1-1; D remains unclear. Germline CDR1 SNHLY, CDR2 FYNNEI. The CDR3 consists of 15 residues. V dropped 0 bases and J dropped 5 bases, with 13 bases sitting between them. The CDR3 DNA reads as TGTGCCAGCAGTGAAGCCCCGGGTAGGAGTACTGAAGCTTTCTTT. It is translated as CASSEAPGRSTEAFF. Full variable domain (outside the CDR3, taken from reference TRBV2 and TRBJ1-1): EPEVTQTPSHQVTQMGQEVILRCVPISNHLYFYWYRQILGQKVEFLVSFYNNEISEKSEIFDDQFSVERPDGSNFTLKIRSTKLEDSAMYFCASSEAPGRSTEAFFGQGTRLTVV.

The genes are TRBV23-1 and TRBJ2-1, with 10 bases aligning to TRBD1. TRBV23-1 is recorded as an ORF, its role being uncertain. The CDR3 contains 17 residues. The ends lost 2 bases at V and 8 bases at J; junction bases unmatched: 12. The CDR3 reads CASSQTSDRGLRDEQFF. Here the CDR3 DNA reads TGCGCCAGCAGTCAAACCTCCGACAGGGGGCTAAGAGATGAGCAGTTCTTC.

This clone was seen only once. The gene calls are TRBV28 and TRBJ1-2; possible D gene TRBD1, 5 bases. The length of the CDR3 is 12 residues. V lost 6 bases and J lost 8, with 13 bases in between. In germline, CDR1 is MDHEN, CDR2 SYDVKM. CDR3 coding DNA: TGTGCCAGCAGCCTCATGGAGGGGGGCTACACCTTC. This sequence encodes CASSLMEGGYTF.

This chain joins TRBV5-6 and TRBJ1-5; no definite D call. V dropped 1 base and J dropped 4 bases, with 9 bases sitting between them. The CDR3 loop spans 14 amino acids. Looked up from germline, CDR1 is SGHDT and CDR2 is YYEEEE. The CDR3 DNA reads TGTGCCAGCAGCTTGTTGAGAGGGAATCAGCCCCAGCATTTT. The encoded protein is CASSLLRGNQPQHF. The variable domain in full, with the rest retrieved from reference TRBV5-6 and TRBJ1-5, is DAGVTQSPTHLIKTRGQQVTLRCSPKSGHDTVSWYQQALGQGPQFIFQYYEEEERQRGNFPDRFSGHQFPNYSSELNVNALLLGDSALYLCASSLLRGNQPQHFGDGTRLSIL.

The chain links TRBV30 to TRBJ1-2, with a weak D call TRBD1 (6 bases). Germline CDR1 is GTSNPN and CDR2 is SVGIG (reference sequence). Trimming removed 3 bases at V and 8 bases at J, with 16 bases between. This CDR3 contains 13 residues. The CDR3 sequence: CAWSPGHTNGYTF. In nucleotides, the CDR3 is TGTGCCTGGAGCCCGGGACACACTAACGGCTACACCTTC. The whole variable domain, remainder taken from reference TRBV30 and TRBJ1-2, is SQTIHQWPATLVQPVGSPLSLECTVEGTSNPNLYWYRQAAGRGLQLLFYSVGIGQISSEVPQNLSASRPQDRQFILSSKKLLLSDSGFYLCAWSPGHTNGYTFGSGTRLTVV.

The table lists this clone with a count of one. The chain employs TRBV7-2 and TRBJ2-1; 14 bases fit TRBD2. The CDR3 consists of 18 residues. Trimming at V came to 5 bases and at J to 1 base, leaving 7 bases not matched to a gene. Germline values: CDR1 SGHTA, CDR2 FQGNSA. CDR3 sequence (DNA): TGTGCCAGCAGCATTGGACTAGCGGGAGGACGGTCCTACAATGAGCAGTTCTTC. It encodes CASSIGLAGGRSYNEQFF.

As DNA, the CDR3 is TGTGCCAGCAGCCTATTGAACACTGAAGCTTTCTTT. It translates to CASSLLNTEAFF. The chain recombines TRBV3-1 (or the pseudogene TRBV3-2) with TRBJ1-1; D unclear. Per germline, CDR1 LGHDT and CDR2 YNNKEL (reference sequence). CDR3 size: 12 residues. Trimming stripped 4 bases from V and 0 bases from J, with 3 bases between.

The chain employs TRBV5-1 and TRBJ2-2; maybe TRBD2 (6 bases). This CDR3 is built from 16 residues. Per the germline V gene, CDR1 is SGHRS and CDR2 is YFSETQ. V was trimmed by 2 bases and J by 0 bases, leaving 11 bases between them. The CDR3 DNA is TGCGCCAGCAGCTTAGGACTACTCGCGAACACCGGGGAGCTGTTTTTT. This translates into CASSLGLLANTGELFF. Variable domain in full (rest from reference TRBV5-1 and TRBJ2-2): KAGVTQTPRYLIKTRGQQVTLSCSPISGHRSVSWYQQTPGQGLQFLFEYFSETQRNKGNFPGRFSGRQFSNSRSEMNVSTLELGDSALYLCASSLGLLANTGELFFGEGSRLTVL.